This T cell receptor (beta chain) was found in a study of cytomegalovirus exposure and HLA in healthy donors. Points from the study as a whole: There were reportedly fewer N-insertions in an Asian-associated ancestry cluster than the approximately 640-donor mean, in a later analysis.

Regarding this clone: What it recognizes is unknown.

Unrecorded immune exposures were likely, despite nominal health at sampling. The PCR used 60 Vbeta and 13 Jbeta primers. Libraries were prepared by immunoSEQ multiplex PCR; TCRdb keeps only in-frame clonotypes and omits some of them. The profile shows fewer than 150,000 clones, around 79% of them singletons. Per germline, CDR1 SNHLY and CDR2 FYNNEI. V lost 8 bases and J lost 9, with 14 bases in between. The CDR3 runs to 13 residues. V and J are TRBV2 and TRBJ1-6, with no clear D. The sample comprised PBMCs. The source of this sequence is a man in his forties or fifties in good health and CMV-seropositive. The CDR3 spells CASAATRSSPLHF. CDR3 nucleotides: TGTGCCAGCGCGGCTACAAGGAGTTCACCCCTCCACTTT.